This T cell receptor (beta chain) stems from a study of control samples from healthy donors and cancer patients. Libraries were prepared by immunoSEQ multiplex PCR; TCRdb keeps only in-frame clonotypes and omits some of them. The sample lists around 50,000 clones; approximately 96% were seen once. There are 16 residues in the CDR3. V lost 3 bases to trimming and J lost 3 bases; unmatched junction nucleotides: 8. Germline CDR1 reads ENHRY; CDR2 reads SYGVKD. The clonotype originates from a woman younger than 45 in good health. What was sequenced was blood. The chain links TRBV10-3 to TRBJ2-3; TRBD1 agrees at 8 bases. Written as DNA, the CDR3 is TGTGCCATCAGTGAAGGCACAGGGGGTGGGACAGATACGCAGTATTTT. Its translation is CAISEGTGGGTDTQYF.